One sample yielded the 28 T cell receptor beta chains listed below, sequenced in a study of T cells in Graves' hyperthyroidism and ophthalmopathy. TCR beta CDR3 regions were amplified from RNA transcripts. The HTBI primer set was used in a first-round RT-PCR of the TCR CDR3. TCRdb reanalysed the multiplex PCR reads using MiXCR and keeps one entry per CDR3 protein. The repertoire holds 650,000 to 850,000 distinct CDR3 sequences, with roughly a sixth as singletons. Material: blood. Source of these receptors: a woman aged 50 to 60 with Graves' hyperthyroidism that later progressed to Graves' ophthalmopathy.

For this clonotype: This may be a read error: a much more frequent sequence differs by one nucleotide. This chain uses TRBV6-2 or TRBV6-3 with TRBJ1-5, with D perhaps matching TRBD1 (5 bases). The CDR3 consists of 13 residues. V was pared by 5 bases and J by 6 bases, with 11 bases between. Germline V gives CDR1 MNHEY, CDR2 SVGEGT. CDR3 nucleotide sequence: TGTGCCAGCAGTACCACCCAGGGTCAGCCCCAGCATTTT. It is translated as CASSTTQGQPQHF.

This clonotype was observed a few times. This sequence may be a read error, since a much larger clone differs from it by one base. The chain recombines TRBV2 with TRBJ1-2; tentatively, D is TRBD1 (6 bases). Germline CDR1 and CDR2: SNHLY and FYNNEI. The CDR3 extends over 16 amino acids. The DNA for the CDR3 is TGTGTCAGCAGCCACTCCCGGGACATCCTTAACTATGGCTACACCTTC. It is translated as CVSSHSRDILNYGYTF.

This clonotype was seen ten or more times. V usage is TRBV3-1 and J usage is TRBJ1-4, with 7 positions matching TRBD1. With 4 bases clipped from V and 5 bases from J, the junction kept 4 bases outside the gene matches. CDR1 is LGHDT and CDR2 is YNNKEL in the germline V gene (reference sequence). CDR3 length: 14 amino acids. The CDR3 bases are TGTGCCAGCAGCCGGACAGGCCTCAATGAAAAACTGTTTTTT. Translated: CASSRTGLNEKLFF.

Many counts were recorded for this clonotype. V and J are TRBV2 and TRBJ2-7; D is uncertain. V was shortened by 6 bases and J by 6 bases, with 12 bases between the two germline ends. The CDR3 contains 12 residues. The germline CDR1 and CDR2 sequences are SNHLY and FYNNEI. CDR3 residues: CASRPGRSEQYF. In DNA form, the CDR3 reads TGTGCCAGCAGACCAGGACGTAGCGAGCAGTACTTC.

The J gene is TRBJ1-1, the V gene TRBV15, with D unresolved. CDR1 and CDR2 (germline): LNHNV, YYDKDF (reference sequence). CDR3 length: 14 residues. Trimming took off 0 bases at V and 10 bases at J, with 15 bases between the two ends. DNA of the CDR3: TGTGCCACCAGCAGAGATAGAACGAAAGGCTCAGCTTTCTTT. Residues: CATSRDRTKGSAFF.

This clonotype occurred a few times. V gene TRBV5-1 combines with J gene TRBJ2-1; the match to TRBD1 covers 10 bases. Germline V gene data show CDR1 as SGHRS and CDR2 as YFSETQ. V lost 1 base to trimming and J lost 2 bases; unmatched junction nucleotides: 6. The CDR3 is 17 residues long. The CDR3 DNA is TGCGCCAGCAGCTTGATGGGACAGGGGATGACCTACAATGAGCAGTTCTTC. Its translation: CASSLMGQGMTYNEQFF.

The chain employs TRBV6-5 and TRBJ1-5; no definite D call. CDR3 length equals 16 residues. V lost 0 bases and J 0 bases, leaving 9 bases between the germline ends. Germline V CDR1 and CDR2: MNHEY, SVGAGI. The CDR3 DNA reads TGTGCCAGCAGTTACTCATGGCACGATAGCAATCAGCCCCAGCATTTT. As protein: CASSYSWHDSNQPQHF.

This clonotype was counted once. J is TRBJ2-7 and V is TRBV5-1; TRBD1 matches at 7 bases. This CDR3 spans 12 amino acids. Germline V CDR1 and CDR2: SGHRS, YFSETQ. V gave up 5 bases and J gave up 2 bases; unmatched junction bases: 1. Written as DNA, the CDR3 is TGCGCCAGCAGACAGGGGACCTACGAGCAGTACTTC. Its translation: CASRQGTYEQYF. The variable domain in full, completed from reference TRBV5-1 and TRBJ2-7, reads KAGVTQTPRYLIKTRGQQVTLSCSPISGHRSVSWYQQTPGQGLQFLFEYFSETQRNKGNFPGRFSGRQFSNSRSEMNVSTLELGDSALYLCASRQGTYEQYFGPGTRLTVT.

This CDR3 reads CASSLRDTANSPLHF. The DNA of the CDR3 is TGTGCCAGCAGCTTACGGGACACGGCCAATTCACCCCTCCACTTT. The chain recombines TRBV7-9 with TRBJ1-6; D might be TRBD1 (6 bases). V was cut by 2 bases and J by 7 bases, with 12 bases left in between. CDR3 size: 15 residues. Germline CDR1 SEHNR, CDR2 FQNEAQ (reference sequence).

This clonotype was found a few times. The chain couples TRBV27 to TRBJ1-2; 7 bases are a match to TRBD1. The CDR3 is 14 amino acids. The ends lost 3 bases at V and 7 bases at J; junction bases unmatched: 8. Per germline, CDR1 MNHEY and CDR2 SMNVEV (reference sequence). The CDR3 protein is CASSFTQGIGGYTF. CDR3 in DNA: TGTGCCAGCAGTTTCACACAGGGGATCGGTGGCTACACCTTC.

This clonotype was observed many times. J is TRBJ2-3 and V is TRBV11-3; no clear D. V was shortened by 4 bases and J by 2 bases, with 13 bases between the two germline ends. In germline, CDR1 is SGHNT, CDR2 YENEEA. The CDR3 runs 15 residues. CDR3 loop: CASSSTSLVTDTQYF. CDR3 coding DNA: TGTGCCAGCAGCTCAACATCGTTGGTCACAGATACGCAGTATTTT.

This sequence joins TRBV12-3 or TRBV12-4 and TRBJ1-3; D remains ambiguous. The CDR3 is 14 residues long. The V and J ends lost 2 bases and 0 bases respectively, with 5 bases between them. In DNA, the CDR3 is TGTGCCAGCAGTTTACAAATCTCTGGAAACACCATATATTTT. It yields the protein CASSLQISGNTIYF.

V gene TRBV4-1 combines with J gene TRBJ1-1; possibly TRBD1 for D (5 bases). The CDR3 is made up of 15 amino acids. Looked up from germline, CDR1 is MGHRA and CDR2 is YSYEKL. V was pared by 1 base and J by 2 bases, with 11 bases between. CDR3 nucleotides: TGCGCCAGCAGCCAAGCATCCGACAGAAACACTGAAGCTTTCTTT. Its translation is CASSQASDRNTEAFF.

The chain has TRBV27 and TRBJ1-1; tentative D call: TRBD1 (6 bases). Germline V lookup: CDR1 MNHEY, CDR2 SMNVEV (reference sequence). V was shortened by 6 bases and J by 1 base, with 15 bases between the two germline ends. The CDR3 is made up of 15 amino acids. CDR3 region: CASSPGGATNTEAFF. In DNA, the CDR3 is TGTGCCAGCAGCCCGGGGGGGGCGACGAACACTGAAGCTTTCTTT.

The chain combines TRBV7-9 with TRBJ1-1; D remains ambiguous. V lost 5 bases and J lost 0, with 13 bases in between. The CDR3 is 15 residues long. CDR1 and CDR2 (germline): SEHNR, FQNEAQ (reference sequence). The CDR3 protein is CASSTMEVLNTEAFF. Here the CDR3 DNA reads TGTGCCAGCAGCACCATGGAGGTTTTGAACACTGAAGCTTTCTTT.

The chain is built from TRBV7-3 and TRBJ2-1, with 11 bases aligning to TRBD2. Germline CDR1 SGHTA, CDR2 FQGTGA. The CDR3 loop spans 18 amino acids. V shed 1 base and J 4 bases; nucleotides not matched to a gene: 9. The CDR3 coding sequence is TGTGCCAGCAGCTTAAGCCCTTTGGTAGCGGGGGGGTACAATGAGCAGTTCTTC. It translates to CASSLSPLVAGGYNEQFF.

This clonotype was detected a few times. The V gene is TRBV6-1, the J gene TRBJ2-2; TRBD2 aligns across 7 bases. The germline gives CDR1 MNHNS, CDR2 SASEGT. The CDR3 contains 17 residues. The trim removed 7 bases at V and 3 bases at J, leaving 14 bases unmatched. This CDR3 reads CASKPLFSGGYTGELFF. CDR3 in DNA: TGTGCCAGCAAACCCCTCTTCTCGGGGGGTTACACCGGGGAGCTGTTTTTT.

There are many counts of this clonotype. The chain recombines TRBV11-2 with TRBJ2-1; D ambiguous. CDR1 is SGHAT, CDR2 FQNNGV, per germline. The CDR3 has 12 amino acids. V lost 6 bases, J lost 6 bases, and 9 bases lay in between. The chain's CDR3 is CASRLPGNEQFF. The CDR3 DNA reads TGTGCCAGCAGACTCCCGGGCAATGAGCAGTTCTTC.

This clonotype has more than one count but fewer than ten. The chain is built from TRBV29-1 and TRBJ2-5, with 8 bases that match TRBD2. Germline V gene data show CDR1 as SQVTM and CDR2 as ANQGSEA. This CDR3 is built from 20 residues. J was trimmed by 2 bases and V by 4 bases; bases with no gene match: 24. CDR3 loop: CSVGPRGAGGSNQDQETQYF. Here the CDR3 DNA reads TGCAGCGTTGGGCCGCGAGGGGCGGGGGGCTCCAACCAAGATCAAGAGACCCAGTACTTC.

This clonotype was recorded many times. CDR3 sequence reads: CASSETDRGSYYGYTF. DNA of the CDR3: TGTGCCAGCAGCGAGACCGACAGGGGGTCCTACTATGGCTACACCTTC. V usage is TRBV5-5 and J usage is TRBJ1-2; 9 positions agree with TRBD1. Germline CDR1 reads SGHKS; CDR2 reads YYEKEE (reference sequence). V trimming: 4 bases; J trimming: 3 bases; junction bases outside the gene matches: 10. This CDR3 comprises 16 residues.

This clonotype was counted many times. This sequence joins TRBV7-9 and TRBJ2-7, with D hard to call. This CDR3 region has 12 residues. The V and J ends lost 1 base and 3 bases respectively, with 4 bases between them. The germline V gene has CDR1 SEHNR and CDR2 FQNEAQ (reference sequence). The CDR3 is CASSLVDYEQYF. CDR3 coding DNA: TGTGCCAGCAGCTTAGTAGACTACGAGCAGTACTTC.

This clonotype was counted many times. The genes are TRBV11-2 and TRBJ2-2; 10 bases map to TRBD2. Germline-derived CDR1 and CDR2 are SGHAT and FQNNGV. Losses at the gene ends were 3 bases for V and 7 bases for J; bases not matched to a gene: 8. The CDR3 totals 16 residues. This chain's CDR3 is CASSLPSGGLIGELFF. The CDR3 region has the DNA TGTGCCAGCAGCTTGCCTAGCGGGGGATTAATCGGGGAGCTGTTTTTT.

This chain joins TRBV12-3 or TRBV12-4 and TRBJ2-7; D gene ambiguous. Trimming stripped 6 bases from V and 3 bases from J, with 9 bases between. The CDR3 runs 12 residues. The CDR3 nucleotides read TGTGCCAGCAGCCAGAGCATCTACGAGCAGTACTTC. Amino acid sequence: CASSQSIYEQYF.

In this sample, this clonotype turned up a few times. V is TRBV30 and J is TRBJ1-5; D perhaps matches TRBD1 (6 bases). This CDR3 is 12 amino acids long. Germline V gene data show CDR1 as GTSNPN and CDR2 as SVGIG (reference sequence). Trimming left V 7 bases short and J 4 bases short, with 11 bases between. CDR3 region: CALGAPNQPQHF. The CDR3 nucleotides are TGTGCCTTGGGGGCGCCAAATCAGCCCCAGCATTTT.

This clonotype was observed a few times. The CDR3 DNA follows: TGCGCCAGCAGCCGGGGACAGGGAAGTGCTAACTATGGCTACACCTTC. Its protein is CASSRGQGSANYGYTF. The V gene is TRBV5-1, the J gene TRBJ1-2; 9 bases agree with TRBD1. Trimming at V came to 4 bases and at J to 0 bases, leaving 7 bases not matched to a gene. Per the germline V gene, CDR1 is SGHRS and CDR2 is YFSETQ. This CDR3 contains 16 residues.

The rearrangement joins TRBV30 to TRBJ1-5; D unclear. V lost 4 bases and J lost 1, with 8 bases in between. The germline V gene has CDR1 GTSNPN and CDR2 SVGIG (reference sequence). The CDR3 has 13 amino acids. The CDR3 protein is CAWNLDSNQPQHF. The CDR3 nucleotides read TGTGCCTGGAACCTTGACAGCAATCAGCCCCAGCATTTT.

This clonotype has ten or more counts. The V call is TRBV12-3 or TRBV12-4, the J call TRBJ1-1, with D possibly TRBD1 on 6 matching bases. This CDR3 region has 17 residues. With 4 bases removed from V and 0 bases from J, the gap between germline ends came to 18 bases. CDR3 coding DNA: TGTGCCAGCAGTTCCGCGACAGGACAGAAAGTGAACACTGAAGCTTTCTTT. This gives the protein CASSSATGQKVNTEAFF.

This clonotype appeared a few times. This CDR3 is CASSDPNRGMNTEAFF. CDR3 DNA: TGTGCCAGTAGTGACCCAAACAGGGGAATGAACACTGAAGCTTTCTTT. The chain recombines TRBV19 with TRBJ1-1; TRBD1 aligns across 7 bases. CDR1 is LNHDA and CDR2 is SQIVND in the germline V gene (reference sequence). The CDR3 spans 16 residues. The junction had 9 bases not matched to a gene; V was cut back by 5 bases and J by 0 bases.